This entry concerns a single TCR beta chain. What it binds is not known. This entry comes from a study of OX40 agonist ivuxolimab in advanced cancers. Study-level information: A history of anti-PD-1, anti-PD-L1 or anti-CTLA-4 therapy was acceptable, and about 37% had some. Findings and limits, study-wide: Low clonal expansion, among the lowest seen, marked partial responders at 0.1-3.0 mg/kg. The work left the antigen specificity of expanded peripheral T cells undetermined. More expanded clones were seen, on average, in CD8+ T cells than in CD4+.

Assay used: immunoSEQ multiplex PCR; TCRdb lists only in-frame clones, some missing. The table has about 26,000 clones, about four fifths seen once; the top ten hold 33%. The ends lost 5 bases at V and 5 bases at J; junction bases unmatched: 13. Germline V gene data show CDR1 as SGHTA and CDR2 as FQGTGA. The CDR3 has 16 amino acids. The specimen was CD4+ or CD8+ T cells sorted from blood, collected in a trial of the OX40 agonist ivuxolimab. This chain links TRBV7-3 with TRBJ2-5, with 8 nucleotides matching TRBD1. This TCR was sampled from an adult with an advanced solid tumor such as melanoma, head and neck, liver or kidney cancer. CDR3 protein: CASSPTRTGSLETQYF. The CDR3 DNA reads as TGTGCCAGCAGCCCAACTCGGACAGGGAGCTTGGAGACCCAGTACTTC.